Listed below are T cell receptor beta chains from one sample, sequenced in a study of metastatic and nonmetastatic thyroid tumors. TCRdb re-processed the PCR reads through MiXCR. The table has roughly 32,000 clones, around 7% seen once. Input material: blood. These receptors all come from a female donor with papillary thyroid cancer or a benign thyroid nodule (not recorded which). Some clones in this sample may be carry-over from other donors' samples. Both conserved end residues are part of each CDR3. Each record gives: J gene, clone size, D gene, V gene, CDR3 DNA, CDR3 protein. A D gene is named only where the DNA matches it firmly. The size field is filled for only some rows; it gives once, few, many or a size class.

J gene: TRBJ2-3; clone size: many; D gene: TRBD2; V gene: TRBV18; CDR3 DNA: TGTGCCAGCTCACCCGACCTGGACGGGACTAAATACACAGATACGCAGTATTTT; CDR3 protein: CASSPDLDGTKYTDTQYF
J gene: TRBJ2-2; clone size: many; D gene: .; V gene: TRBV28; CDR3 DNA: TGTGCCAGCAATGACGTGTGGGGCGGCACCGGGGAGCTGTTTTTT; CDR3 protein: CASNDVWGGTGELFF
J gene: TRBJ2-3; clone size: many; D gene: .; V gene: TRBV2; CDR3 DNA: TGTGCCAGCAGTGCTCAGGGGATTTCAGATACGCAGTATTTT; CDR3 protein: CASSAQGISDTQYF
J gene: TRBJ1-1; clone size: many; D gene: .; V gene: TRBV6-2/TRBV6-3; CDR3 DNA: TGTGCCAGCCTAAGAGGGGCTAAGAACACTGAAGCTTTCTTT; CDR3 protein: CASLRGAKNTEAFF
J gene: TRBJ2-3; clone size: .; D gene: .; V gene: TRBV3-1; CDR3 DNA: TGTGCCAGCAGCCAAGTTGAGAGTGCAGATACGCAGTATTTT; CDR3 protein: CASSQVESADTQYF
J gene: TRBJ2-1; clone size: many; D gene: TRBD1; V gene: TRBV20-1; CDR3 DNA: TGCAGTGCTCCTACCGGGACAGGGGACTACAATGAGCAGTTCTTC; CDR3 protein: CSAPTGTGDYNEQFF
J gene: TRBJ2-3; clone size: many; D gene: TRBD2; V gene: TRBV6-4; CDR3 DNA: TGTGCCAGCAGTGATATGGCTAGCGGGGGGGCCACAGATACGCAGTATTTT; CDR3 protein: CASSDMASGGATDTQYF
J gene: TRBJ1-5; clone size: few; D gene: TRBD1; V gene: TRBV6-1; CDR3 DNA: TGTGCCAGCAGGAGGACAGGGGGCGAGAATAATCAGCCCCAGCATTTT; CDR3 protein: CASRRTGGENNQPQHF
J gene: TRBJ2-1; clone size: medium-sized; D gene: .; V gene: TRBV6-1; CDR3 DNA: TGTGCCAGCGGGCCACTAGCCGCTACCTTCTACAATGAGCAGTTCTTC; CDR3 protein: CASGPLAATFYNEQFF
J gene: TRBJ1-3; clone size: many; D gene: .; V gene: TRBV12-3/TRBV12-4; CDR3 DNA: TGTGCCAGCAGCCCAGCATTCTCTGGAAACACCATATATTTT; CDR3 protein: CASSPAFSGNTIYF
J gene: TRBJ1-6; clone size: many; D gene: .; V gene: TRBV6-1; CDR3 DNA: TGTGCCAGCAAACTAGGGAATGCAAAATCACCCCTCCACTTT; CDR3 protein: CASKLGNAKSPLHF
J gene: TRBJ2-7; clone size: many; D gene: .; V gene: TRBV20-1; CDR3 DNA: TGCAGTGTTGTCGGAGACTCCCAAGGAAGAGAGCAGTACTTC; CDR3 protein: CSVVGDSQGREQYF
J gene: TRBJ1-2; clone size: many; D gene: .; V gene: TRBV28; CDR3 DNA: TGTGCCAGCAGTCCCTCATCCGTCGGGGCGCGTGGCTACACCTTC; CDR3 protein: CASSPSSVGARGYTF
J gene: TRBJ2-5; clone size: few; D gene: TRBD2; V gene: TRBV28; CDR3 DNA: TGTGCCAGCAGTCCTCCGCCCGGGGGAGGGCAAGAGACCCAGTACTTC; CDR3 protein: CASSPPPGGGQETQYF
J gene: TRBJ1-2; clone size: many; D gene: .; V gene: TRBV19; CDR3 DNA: TGTGCCAGTAGGATTATCCACACCTTCGAGGGGAGTTATATCGGCTACACCTTC; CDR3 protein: CASRIIHTFEGSYIGYTF
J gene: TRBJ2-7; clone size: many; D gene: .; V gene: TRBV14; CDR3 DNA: TGTGCCAGCAGCCAAACACCTTCTAGGACGAACGAGCAGTACTTC; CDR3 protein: CASSQTPSRTNEQYF
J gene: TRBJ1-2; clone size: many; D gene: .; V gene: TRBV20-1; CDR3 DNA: TGCAGTGCTAGAGTGGTAGCTCCCAACTATGGCTACACCTTC; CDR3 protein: CSARVVAPNYGYTF
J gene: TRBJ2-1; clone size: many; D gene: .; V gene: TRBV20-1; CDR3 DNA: TGCAGTGCTAGACTGTTCAATGAGCAGTTCTTC; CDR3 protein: CSARLFNEQFF
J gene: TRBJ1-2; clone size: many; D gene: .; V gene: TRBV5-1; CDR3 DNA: TGCGCCAGCAGACAGATTAACTATGGCTACACCTTC; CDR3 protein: CASRQINYGYTF
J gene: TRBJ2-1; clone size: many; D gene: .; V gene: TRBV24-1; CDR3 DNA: TGTGCCATCAGTGACCGGACTCTTGAGCAGTTCTTC; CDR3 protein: CAISDRTLEQFF
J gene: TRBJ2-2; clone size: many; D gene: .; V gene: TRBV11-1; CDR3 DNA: TGTGCCAGCAGCTTAGTTCAGAACACCGGGGAGCTGTTTTTT; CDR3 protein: CASSLVQNTGELFF
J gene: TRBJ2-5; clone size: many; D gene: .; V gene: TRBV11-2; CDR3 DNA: TGTGCCAGCAGCTTAGATTCGGCCCAGTACTTC; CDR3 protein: CASSLDSAQYF
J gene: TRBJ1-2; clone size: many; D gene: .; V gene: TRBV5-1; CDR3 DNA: TGCGCCAGCAGCGGGGGGGAGGCCCCCGATCTAATTAACTATGGCTACACCTTC; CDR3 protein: CASSGGEAPDLINYGYTF
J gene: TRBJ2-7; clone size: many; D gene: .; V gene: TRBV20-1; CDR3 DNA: TGCAGTGCTATTGGGGACGGGAAACCCCCGAAGTACTTC; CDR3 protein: CSAIGDGKPPKYF
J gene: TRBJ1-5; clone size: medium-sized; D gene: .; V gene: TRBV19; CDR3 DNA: TGTGCCAGTAGTATTATTCGAGGGGAAAGTCAGCCCCAGCATTTT; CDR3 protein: CASSIIRGESQPQHF
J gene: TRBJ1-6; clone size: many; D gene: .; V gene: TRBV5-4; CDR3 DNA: TGTGCCAGCAGCTTGAGGGATTCACCCCTCCACTTT; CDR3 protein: CASSLRDSPLHF
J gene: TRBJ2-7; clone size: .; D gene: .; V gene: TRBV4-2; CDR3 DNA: TGTGCCAGCAGCCAAGAATTCGACGTGGGGTACGAGCAGTACTTC; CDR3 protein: CASSQEFDVGYEQYF
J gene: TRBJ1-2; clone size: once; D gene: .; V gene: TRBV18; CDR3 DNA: TGTGCCAGCTTAACAAATGCCGGGACAACCATCTGTGGCTACACCTTC; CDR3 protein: CASLTNAGTTICGYTF
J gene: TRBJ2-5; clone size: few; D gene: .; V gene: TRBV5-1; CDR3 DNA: TGCGCCAGCAGCTTGTCGGACACGGAGACCCAGTACTTC; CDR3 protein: CASSLSDTETQYF